This TCR beta chain was captured in a study of OX40 agonist ivuxolimab in advanced cancers. General study results and limits: Among the nonresponders, some also had low normalized T-cell clonal expansion.

Some clones are missing from TCRdb's copy, which holds only in-frame ones; the method was immunoSEQ multiplex PCR. Among approximately 60,000 clones listed, around four fifths were seen once. Remarks on this clone: The antigen is unknown.

The TCR was taken from an adult with an advanced solid tumor such as melanoma, head and neck, liver or kidney cancer. The source was CD4+ or CD8+ T cells sorted from blood, collected in a trial of the OX40 agonist ivuxolimab.

CDR3 DNA: TGTGCCTGGAGTGTATCCGGGGGTGGCTACACCTTC. This translates into CAWSVSGGGYTF. The rearrangement links TRBV30 to TRBJ1-2, with TRBD1 as a possible D gene (5 bases). Germline-derived CDR1 and CDR2 are GTSNPN and SVGIG (reference sequence). The V and J ends lost 0 bases and 7 bases respectively, with 9 bases between them. This CDR3 spans 12 amino acids.